This passage covers 20 T cell receptor beta chains from one sample sequenced in a study of PD-1 blockade in classical Hodgkin lymphoma. Produced via immunoSEQ multiplex PCR; TCRdb's table is partial and in-frame only. The data show some 7,000 clones, with roughly 63% seen just once and roughly 10% held by the top ten. The time point was: cycle 4 day 1 (C4D1), after 6 weeks of nivolumab. Autologous stem cell transplantation was followed by relapse in every patient, and brentuximab vedotin exposure varied. Magnetic depletion of non-target cells from thawed PBMCs yielded purified CD8+ T cells. The source material was CD8+ T cells from blood, sampled before the fourth cycle of nivolumab. Receptors originate from a human donor with classical Hodgkin lymphoma.

The chain couples TRBV2 to TRBJ2-1; D is uncertain. V lost 2 bases to trimming and J lost 4 bases, with 15 bases between them. The CDR3 totals 16 residues. The germline gives CDR1 SNHLY, CDR2 FYNNEI. Here the CDR3 reads CASSEQIANGYNEQFF. The CDR3 DNA reads as TGTGCCAGCAGTGAACAAATCGCGAATGGTTACAATGAGCAGTTCTTC.

Remarks on this clone: One junction end disagrees with the germline gene, perhaps due to a read error. V is TRBV7-7 and J is TRBJ2-5, with unresolved D. CDR3 length: 14 amino acids. The V gene's germline CDR1 is SSHAT and CDR2 FNYEAQ (reference sequence). CDR3 residues: CASSLQLSQETQYF. The DNA of the CDR3 is TGTGCTAGCAGCTTACAACTATCCCAAGAGACCCAGTACTTC.

This clone appeared a few times. V gene TRBV27 combines with J gene TRBJ1-5, with D unresolved. The ends were cut back, 6 bases at V and 4 bases at J, with 10 bases in the middle. Germline CDR1 and CDR2: MNHEY and SMNVEV (reference sequence). CDR3 length equals 13 residues. The CDR3, as DNA: TGTGCCAGCAGCCCAATGGGGAATCAGCCCCAGCATTTT. This encodes CASSPMGNQPQHF.

The chain joins TRBV15 to TRBJ1-4; a weak D match, TRBD1 (5 bases). The length of the CDR3 is 15 residues. V was trimmed by 4 bases and J by 3 bases, leaving 12 bases between them. The germline V gene encodes CDR1 LNHNV and CDR2 YYDKDF (reference sequence). The CDR3 DNA reads as TGTGCCACCAGCATCCTCAGGGAGCCTAATGAAAAACTGTTTTTT. Protein product: CATSILREPNEKLFF.

This clone is labeled large. The V and J genes are TRBV29-1 and TRBJ2-7; 11 bases are shared with TRBD2. This CDR3 contains 13 residues. V gave up 6 bases and J gave up 3 bases; unmatched junction bases: 4. CDR1 and CDR2 from the germline V gene are SQVTM and ANQGSEA. Here the CDR3 reads CSVRGTSGYEQYF. CDR3 DNA: TGCAGCGTCCGGGGGACTAGCGGCTACGAGCAGTACTTC.

The V call is TRBV11-2, the J call TRBJ2-7; D ambiguous. Germline loops: CDR1 SGHAT, CDR2 FQNNGV. The CDR3 loop spans 14 amino acids. With 0 bases removed from V and 2 bases from J, the gap between germline ends came to 8 bases. CDR3 DNA: TGTGCCAGCAGCTTAGATGCAGGAACCTACGAGCAGTACTTC. It codes for CASSLDAGTYEQYF.

This clone counts as medium-sized. The rearrangement links TRBV2 to TRBJ2-7; 9 bases agree with TRBD1. The CDR3 length is 12 residues. Germline CDR1 reads SNHLY; CDR2 reads FYNNEI. Unmatched junction bases numbered 4, after V lost 7 bases and J lost 6 bases. CDR3 nucleotide sequence: TGTGCCAGCAAAGGGACAGGGCGCGAGCAGTACTTC. Amino acids: CASKGTGREQYF.

This clone was observed a handful of times. The rearrangement links TRBV27 to TRBJ1-5; D unresolved. Trimming shortened V by 2 bases and J by 9 bases, and 11 bases separated the two germline ends. The CDR3 covers 13 residues. CDR1 is MNHEY, CDR2 SMNVEV, per germline (reference sequence). The CDR3 DNA follows: TGTGCCAGCAGTTTAATTGGGAGTGGGCCCCAGCATTTT. Residues: CASSLIGSGPQHF.

The chain links TRBV5-1 to TRBJ2-3, with D perhaps assigned TRBD1 or TRBD2 (5 bases each). The V end lost 4 bases, the J end lost 3 bases, and 18 bases lay between the germline ends. This CDR3 spans 16 amino acids. CDR1 is SGHRS and CDR2 is YFSETQ in the germline V gene. The CDR3 nucleotides read TGCGCCAGCAGCGTGATTGGGGGATTTGGAACAGATACGCAGTATTTT. Translating gives CASSVIGGFGTDTQYF.

V is TRBV5-6 and J is TRBJ1-5; possibly TRBD1 for D (6 bases). This CDR3 contains 14 residues. Germline CDR1 and CDR2: SGHDT and YYEEEE. Trimming pared 2 bases from V and 15 bases from J, leaving 21 bases between. The DNA of the CDR3 is TGTGCCAGCAGCTTCGGGATGGGGGGGGCCCTCCTGCATTTT. Translated: CASSFGMGGALLHF.

J is TRBJ2-5 and V is TRBV7-8; D remains unclear. CDR3 size: 14 residues. Trimming took off 1 base at V and 0 bases at J, with 6 bases between the two ends. Germline-derived CDR1 and CDR2 are SGHVS and FQNEAQ. This CDR3 is CASSLEAHQETQYF. In nucleotides, the CDR3 is TGTGCCAGCAGCTTAGAAGCGCACCAAGAGACCCAGTACTTC.

The genes are TRBV5-1 and TRBJ2-2; 9 bases line up with TRBD1. With V trimmed by 4 bases and J by 7 bases, 11 bases remained unmatched. This CDR3 contains 16 residues. Germline lookup yields CDR1 SGHRS and CDR2 YFSETQ. The CDR3 region is CASSPGQGIRNGELFF. In nucleotides, the CDR3 is TGCGCCAGCAGCCCTGGACAGGGGATCCGGAACGGGGAGCTGTTTTTT.

The chain has TRBV11-2 and TRBJ2-1; 11 bases agree with TRBD2. V lost 5 bases, J lost 5 bases, and 17 bases stayed unmatched. Germline-derived CDR1 and CDR2 are SGHAT and FQNNGV. The CDR3 covers 19 residues. CDR3 nucleotides: TGTGCCAGCAGCCACCCGACCCCCCTAGCGGGAGGAATGGACAATGAGCAGTTCTTC. Translating gives CASSHPTPLAGGMDNEQFF. The entire variable domain, with the rest obtained from reference TRBV11-2 and TRBJ2-1, is as follows: EAGVAQSPRYKIIEKRQSVAFWCNPISGHATLYWYQQILGQGPKLLIQFQNNGVVDDSQLPKDRFSAERLKGVDSTLKIQPAKLEDSAVYLCASSHPTPLAGGMDNEQFFGPGTRLTVL.

The V and J genes are TRBV28 and TRBJ2-2; a possible D gene is TRBD2 (6 bases). Trimming removed 5 bases from V and 1 base from J, with 14 bases in between. CDR3 length equals 16 residues. In germline, CDR1 is MDHEN, CDR2 SYDVKM. CDR3 in DNA: TGTGCCAGCAGTCTCCGGGACTTCCAGAACACCGGGGAGCTGTTTTTT. This codes for CASSLRDFQNTGELFF.

This rearrangement joins TRBV11-3 to TRBJ2-1; 12 nucleotides align to TRBD2. This CDR3 comprises 17 residues. Per germline, CDR1 SGHNT and CDR2 YENEEA. V was pared by 0 bases and J by 4 bases, with 4 bases of the junction left unmatched. CDR3 amino acids: CASSLDQTSGRYNEQFF. The DNA for the CDR3 is TGTGCCAGCAGCTTAGATCAAACTAGCGGGAGGTACAATGAGCAGTTCTTC.

The rearrangement uses TRBV11-2 and TRBJ2-7; D gene ambiguous. Trimming shortened V by 5 bases and J by 5 bases, and 13 bases separated the two germline ends. CDR3 length equals 13 residues. Germline-derived CDR1 and CDR2 are SGHAT and FQNNGV. CDR3 in amino acids: CASSTMGNHEQYF. Written as DNA, the CDR3 is TGTGCCAGCAGCACAATGGGGAACCACGAGCAGTACTTC.

The V and J genes are TRBV5-6 and TRBJ2-7, with D unclear. Germline values: CDR1 SGHDT, CDR2 YYEEEE. Trimming stripped 3 bases from V and 3 bases from J, with 16 bases between. The CDR3 covers 15 residues. CDR3 sequence (DNA): TGTGCCAGCAGCTCGACAAAGGGAAGGGACTACGAGCAGTACTTC. Translated, it gives CASSSTKGRDYEQYF.

Worth noting for this clone: Additional DNA sequences in this sample encode the identical CDR3. CDR3 region: CASSVEGGGEKLFF. CDR3 nucleotide sequence: TGTGCCAGCAGCGTAGAGGGAGGAGGAGAAAAACTGTTTTTT. The J gene is TRBJ1-4, the V gene TRBV9, with unresolved D. CDR1 is SGDLS and CDR2 is YYNGEE in the germline V gene. The CDR3 spans 14 residues. The V end lost 0 bases, the J end lost 8 bases, and 11 bases lay between the germline ends.

J is TRBJ2-1 and V is TRBV10-1; 9 nucleotides align to TRBD2. Germline V CDR1 and CDR2: WNHNN, SYGVQD (reference sequence). V trimming: 3 bases; J trimming: 2 bases; junction bases outside the gene matches: 5. The CDR3 totals 16 residues. CDR3 coding DNA: TGCGCCAGCAGTGACTTTCTAGCGGGGCCCTACAATGAGCAGTTCTTC. Translation: CASSDFLAGPYNEQFF.

V usage is TRBV28 and J usage is TRBJ2-7, with 7 bases that match TRBD2. Germline CDR1 and CDR2: MDHEN and SYDVKM. J was trimmed by 4 bases and V by 4 bases; bases with no gene match: 4. The CDR3 totals 13 residues. Here the CDR3 DNA reads TGTGCCAGCAGTTCGGGGGAGGGGTACGAGCAGTACTTC. This gives the protein CASSSGEGYEQYF. Full variable domain (outside the CDR3, taken from reference TRBV28 and TRBJ2-7): DVKVTQSSRYLVKRTGEKVFLECVQDMDHENMFWYRQDPGLGLRLIYFSYDVKMKEKGDIPEGYSVSREKKERFSLILESASTNQTSMYLCASSSGEGYEQYFGPGTRLTVT.